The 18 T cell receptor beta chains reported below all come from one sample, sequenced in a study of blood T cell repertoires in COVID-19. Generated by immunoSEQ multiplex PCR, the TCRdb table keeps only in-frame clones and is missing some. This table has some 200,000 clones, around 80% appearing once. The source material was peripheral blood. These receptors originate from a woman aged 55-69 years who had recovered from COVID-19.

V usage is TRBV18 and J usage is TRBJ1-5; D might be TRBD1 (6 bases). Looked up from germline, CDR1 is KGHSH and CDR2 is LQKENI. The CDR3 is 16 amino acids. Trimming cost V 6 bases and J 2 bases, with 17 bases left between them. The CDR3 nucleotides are TGTGCCAGCTCCCGGATTGGGGGCCCGCGCAATCAGCCCCAGCATTTT. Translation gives CASSRIGGPRNQPQHF.

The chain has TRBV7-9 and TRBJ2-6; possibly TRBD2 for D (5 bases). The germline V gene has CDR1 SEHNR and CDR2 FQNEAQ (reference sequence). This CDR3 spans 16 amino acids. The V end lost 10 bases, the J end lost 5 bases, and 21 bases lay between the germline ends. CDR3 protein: CAMMPPGDYRANVLTF. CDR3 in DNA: TGTGCCATGATGCCCCCCGGGGATTATCGGGCCAACGTCCTGACTTTC.

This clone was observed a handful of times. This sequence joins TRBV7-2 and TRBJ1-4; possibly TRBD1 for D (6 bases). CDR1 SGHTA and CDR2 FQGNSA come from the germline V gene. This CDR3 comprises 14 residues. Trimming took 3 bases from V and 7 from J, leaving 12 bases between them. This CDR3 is CASSFEEDSEKLFF. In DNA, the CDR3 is TGTGCCAGCAGCTTCGAAGAGGACAGTGAAAAACTGTTTTTT.

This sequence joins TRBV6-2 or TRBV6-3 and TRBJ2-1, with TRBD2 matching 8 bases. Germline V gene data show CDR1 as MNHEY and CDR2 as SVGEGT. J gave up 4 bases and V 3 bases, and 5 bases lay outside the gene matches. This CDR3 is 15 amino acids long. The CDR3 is CASSYHRGGYNEQFF. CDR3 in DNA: TGTGCCAGCAGTTATCATCGGGGGGGATACAATGAGCAGTTCTTC.

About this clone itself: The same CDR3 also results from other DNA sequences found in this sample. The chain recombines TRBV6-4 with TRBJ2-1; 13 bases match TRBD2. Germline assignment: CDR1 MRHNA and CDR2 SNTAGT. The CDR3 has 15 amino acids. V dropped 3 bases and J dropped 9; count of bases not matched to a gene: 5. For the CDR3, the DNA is TGTGCCAGCAGTGAACTAGCGGGGGGGCGTAGTGAGCAGTTCTTC. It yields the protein CASSELAGGRSEQFF.

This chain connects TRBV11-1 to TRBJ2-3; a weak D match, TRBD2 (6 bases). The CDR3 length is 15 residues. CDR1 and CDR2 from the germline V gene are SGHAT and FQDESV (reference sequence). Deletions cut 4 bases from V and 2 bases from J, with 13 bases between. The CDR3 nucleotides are TGTGCCAGCAGCTGGAGGGTGGGAACCACAGATACGCAGTATTTT. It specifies CASSWRVGTTDTQYF.

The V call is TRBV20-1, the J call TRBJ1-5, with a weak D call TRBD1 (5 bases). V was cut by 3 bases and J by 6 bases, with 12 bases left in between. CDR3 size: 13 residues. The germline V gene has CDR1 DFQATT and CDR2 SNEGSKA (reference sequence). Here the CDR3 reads CSASLGAGQPQHF. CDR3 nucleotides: TGCAGTGCTAGTTTAGGGGCTGGTCAGCCCCAGCATTTT.

The CDR3 sequence is CASSLEAGNTEAFF. For the CDR3, the DNA is TGCGCCAGCAGCTTGGAGGCGGGAAACACTGAAGCTTTCTTT. The chain joins TRBV5-1 to TRBJ1-1; D is ambiguous. Trimming took off 0 bases at V and 2 bases at J, with 8 bases between the two ends. The CDR3 totals 14 residues. Germline assignment: CDR1 SGHRS and CDR2 YFSETQ.

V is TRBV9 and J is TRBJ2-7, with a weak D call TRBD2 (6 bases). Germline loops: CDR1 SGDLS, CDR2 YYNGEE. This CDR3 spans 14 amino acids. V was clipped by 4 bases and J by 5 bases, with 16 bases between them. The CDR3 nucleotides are TGTGCCAGCAGCACCACCCCGGCGGGGCACGAGCAGTACTTC. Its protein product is CASSTTPAGHEQYF.

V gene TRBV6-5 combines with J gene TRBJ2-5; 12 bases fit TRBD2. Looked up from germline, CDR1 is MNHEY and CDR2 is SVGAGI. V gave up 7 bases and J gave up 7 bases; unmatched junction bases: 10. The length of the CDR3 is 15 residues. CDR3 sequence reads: CASKNLAGGPGTQYF. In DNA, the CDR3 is TGTGCCAGCAAAAACCTAGCGGGGGGGCCGGGGACCCAGTACTTC.

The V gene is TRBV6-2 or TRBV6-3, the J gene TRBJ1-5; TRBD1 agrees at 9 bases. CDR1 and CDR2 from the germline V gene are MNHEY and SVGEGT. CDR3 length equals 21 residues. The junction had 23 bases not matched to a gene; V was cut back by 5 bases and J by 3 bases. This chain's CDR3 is CASSQPTNPSPGQGINQPQHF. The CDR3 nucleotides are TGTGCCAGCAGTCAACCCACAAATCCTAGCCCGGGACAGGGAATCAATCAGCCCCAGCATTTT.

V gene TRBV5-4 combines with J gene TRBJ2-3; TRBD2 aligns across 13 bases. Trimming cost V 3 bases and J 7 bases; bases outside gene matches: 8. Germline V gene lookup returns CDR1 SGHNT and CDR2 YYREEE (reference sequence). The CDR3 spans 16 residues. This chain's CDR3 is CASSSHGTSGAYTQYF. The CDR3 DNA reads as TGTGCCAGCAGCTCACATGGGACTAGCGGGGCATATACGCAGTATTTT.

The CDR3 sequence: CAWSLKGGETQYF. The CDR3 nucleotides read TGTGCCTGGAGTCTTAAGGGGGGGGAGACCCAGTACTTC. The chain links TRBV30 to TRBJ2-5; perhaps TRBD2 as D (7 bases). Per the germline V gene, CDR1 is GTSNPN and CDR2 is SVGIG (reference sequence). Trimming took 2 bases from V and 5 from J, leaving 12 bases between them. This CDR3 is 13 amino acids long.

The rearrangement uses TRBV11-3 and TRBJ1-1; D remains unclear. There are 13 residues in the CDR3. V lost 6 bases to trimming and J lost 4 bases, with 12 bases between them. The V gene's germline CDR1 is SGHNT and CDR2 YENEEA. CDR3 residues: CASSIEGGTEAFF. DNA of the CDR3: TGTGCCAGCAGTATCGAGGGAGGCACTGAAGCTTTCTTT.

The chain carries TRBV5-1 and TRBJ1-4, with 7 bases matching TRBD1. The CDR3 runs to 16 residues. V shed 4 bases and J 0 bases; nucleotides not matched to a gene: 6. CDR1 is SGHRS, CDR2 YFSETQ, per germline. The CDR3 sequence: CASSRTGAATNEKLFF. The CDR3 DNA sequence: TGCGCCAGCAGCCGAACAGGGGCCGCAACTAATGAAAAACTGTTTTTT.

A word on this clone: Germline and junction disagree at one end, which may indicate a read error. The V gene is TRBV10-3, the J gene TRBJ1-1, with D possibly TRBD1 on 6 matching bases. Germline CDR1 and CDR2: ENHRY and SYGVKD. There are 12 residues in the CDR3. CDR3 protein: CAISESGGLKLF. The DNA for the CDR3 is TGTGCCATCAGTGAGTCTGGGGGCCTCAAGCTCTTT.

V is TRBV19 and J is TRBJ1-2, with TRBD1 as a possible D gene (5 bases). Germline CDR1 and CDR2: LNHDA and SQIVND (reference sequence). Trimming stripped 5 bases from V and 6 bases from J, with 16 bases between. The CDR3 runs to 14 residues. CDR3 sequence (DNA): TGTGCCAGTAGTTCCAGAGGAGGGGCTCATGGCTACACCTTC. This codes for CASSSRGGAHGYTF.

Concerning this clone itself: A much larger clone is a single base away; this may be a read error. In DNA, the CDR3 is TGTGCCACACGGGTTCGCGGGGGGGTGGGCTACAATGAGCAGTTCTTC. Residues: CATRVRGGVGYNEQFF. The chain links TRBV25-1 to TRBJ2-1; 9 positions match TRBD2. The V gene end was trimmed by 10 bases and the J gene end by 3 bases; junction bases not matched to a gene: 13. The CDR3 consists of 16 residues. The germline gives CDR1 MGHDK, CDR2 SYGVNS.